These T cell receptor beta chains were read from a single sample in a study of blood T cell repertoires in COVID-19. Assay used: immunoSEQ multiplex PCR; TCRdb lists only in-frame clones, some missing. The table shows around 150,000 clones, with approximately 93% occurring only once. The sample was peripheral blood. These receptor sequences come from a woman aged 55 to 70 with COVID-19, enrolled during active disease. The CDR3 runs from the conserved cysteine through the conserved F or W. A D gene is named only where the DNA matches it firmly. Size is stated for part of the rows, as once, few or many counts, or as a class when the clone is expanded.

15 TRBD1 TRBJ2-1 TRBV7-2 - CASSLGGQGVGEQFF TGTGCCAGCAGCTTAGGGGGACAGGGGGTAGGGGAGCAGTTCTTC
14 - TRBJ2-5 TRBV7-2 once CASSWGLLGETQYF TGTGCCAGCAGCTGGGGACTCTTGGGGGAGACCCAGTACTTC
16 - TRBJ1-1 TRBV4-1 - CASTPQRAGTNTEAFF TGCGCCAGCACCCCTCAGAGGGCAGGAACAAACACTGAAGCTTTCTTT
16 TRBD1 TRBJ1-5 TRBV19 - CASSYSGTGGNQPQHF TGTGCCAGTAGCTACTCCGGGACAGGGGGTAATCAGCCCCAGCATTTT
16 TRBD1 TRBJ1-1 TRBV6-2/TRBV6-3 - CASSYPGQGRRTEAFF TGTGCCAGCAGTTACCCTGGACAGGGTCGGAGGACTGAAGCTTTCTTT
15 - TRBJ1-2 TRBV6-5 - CASSYSTHGIYGYTF TGTGCCAGCAGTTATAGCACTCACGGGATCTATGGCTACACCTTC
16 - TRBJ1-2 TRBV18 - CASSPSGGGLNYGYTF TGTGCCAGCTCACCAAGCGGTGGAGGGTTAAACTATGGCTACACCTTC
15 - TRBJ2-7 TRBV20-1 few CSARGGSTSSYEQYF TGCAGTGCTCGTGGAGGCAGTACGAGCTCCTACGAGCAGTACTTC
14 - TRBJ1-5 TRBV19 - CASNSRTPREPQHF TGTGCCAGCAACTCCCGGACACCAAGGGAGCCCCAGCATTTT
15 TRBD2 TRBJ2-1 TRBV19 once CASSIAGGTVNEQFF TGTGCCAGTAGTATAGCGGGGGGAACCGTCAATGAGCAGTTCTTC
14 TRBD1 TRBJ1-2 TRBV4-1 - CASRLGQAEGGYTF TGCGCCAGCCGCCTCGGACAGGCGGAAGGTGGCTACACCTTC
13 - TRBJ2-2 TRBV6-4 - CASSDTATGELFF TGTGCCAGCAGTGACACAGCCACCGGGGAGCTGTTTTTT
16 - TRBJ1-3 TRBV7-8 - CASSSLISQAGNTIYF TGTGCCAGCAGCAGCTTAATCTCCCAGGCTGGAAACACCATATATTTT
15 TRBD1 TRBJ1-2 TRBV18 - CASSPFTGQGYGYTF TGTGCCAGCTCACCATTTACGGGACAGGGATATGGCTACACCTTC
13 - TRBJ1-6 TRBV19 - CASSWEVASPLHF TGTGCCAGTAGTTGGGAGGTGGCTTCACCCCTCCACTTT
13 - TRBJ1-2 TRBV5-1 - CASSSIYTEGYTF TGCGCCAGCAGCTCCATCTACACGGAGGGCTACACCTTC
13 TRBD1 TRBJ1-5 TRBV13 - CASSSRDSSPQHF TGTGCCAGCAGCTCCCGGGACAGTAGTCCCCAGCATTTT
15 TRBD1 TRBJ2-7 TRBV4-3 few CASSQGPGQGYEQYF TGCGCCAGCAGCCAGGGTCCGGGACAGGGTTACGAGCAGTACTTC
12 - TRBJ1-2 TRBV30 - CAWSTSNSGYTF TGTGCCTGGAGTACGAGTAACTCTGGCTACACCTTC
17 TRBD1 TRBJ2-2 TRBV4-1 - CASSQGGRGRGTGELFF TGCGCCAGCAGCCAAGGGGGTAGGGGGCGCGGCACCGGGGAGCTGTTTTTT
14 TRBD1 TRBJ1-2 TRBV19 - CASSTRQGGYGYTF TGTGCCAGTAGTACCCGACAGGGTGGCTATGGCTACACCTTC
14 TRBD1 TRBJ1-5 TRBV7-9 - CASSYGQGNQPQHF TGTGCCAGCAGTTACGGACAGGGCAATCAGCCCCAGCATTTT
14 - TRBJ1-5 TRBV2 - CASTWGGGNQPQHF TGTGCCAGCACATGGGGAGGTGGCAATCAGCCCCAGCATTTT
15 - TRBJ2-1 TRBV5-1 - CASSRGQTANDEQFF TGCGCCAGCAGCCGCGGACAGACGGCGAACGATGAGCAGTTCTTC
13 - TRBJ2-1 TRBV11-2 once CASSPESSDEQFF TGTGCCAGCAGCCCTGAGAGCAGCGATGAGCAGTTCTTC
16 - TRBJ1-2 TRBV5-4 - CASSPSRQGSNYGYTF TGTGCCAGCAGCCCCTCTAGGCAGGGTAGTAACTATGGCTACACCTTC
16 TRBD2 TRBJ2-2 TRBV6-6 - CASTRTSGGGTGELFF TGTGCCAGCACCCGGACTAGCGGGGGGGGTACCGGGGAGCTGTTTTTT
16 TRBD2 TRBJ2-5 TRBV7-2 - CASSLGLAGLQETQYF TGTGCCAGCAGCTTGGGGCTAGCGGGCCTCCAAGAGACCCAGTACTTC